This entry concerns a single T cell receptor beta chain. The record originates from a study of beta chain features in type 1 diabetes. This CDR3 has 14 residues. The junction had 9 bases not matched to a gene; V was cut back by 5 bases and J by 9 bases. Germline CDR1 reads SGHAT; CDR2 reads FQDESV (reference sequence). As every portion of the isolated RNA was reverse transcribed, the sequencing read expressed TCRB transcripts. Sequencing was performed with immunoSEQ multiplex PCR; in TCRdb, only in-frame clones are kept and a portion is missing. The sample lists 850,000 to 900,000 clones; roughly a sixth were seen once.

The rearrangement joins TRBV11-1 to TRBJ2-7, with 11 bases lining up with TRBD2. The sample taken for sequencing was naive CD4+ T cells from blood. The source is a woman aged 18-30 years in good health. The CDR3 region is CASSPGTSGLVQYF. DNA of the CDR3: TGTGCCAGCAGCCCTGGGACTAGCGGTTTGGTGCAGTACTTC.